This entry lists 12 T cell receptor beta chains sequenced from one sample in a study of immune heterogeneity within non-small cell lung tumors (dated by TCRdb to the late 2010s). Genomic DNA extracted from bulk tumor tissue served as TCR template, with around 600 ng gDNA amplified per sample. During surgery, multiple biopsies were taken from each primary tumor and placed as far apart as possible within the tumor mass. The study cohort was described as untreated and was composed of newly diagnosed NSCLC cases undergoing curative surgery. Sequenced using a HiSeq X Ten. The TCR beta CDR3 region was amplified with a multiplex PCR system whose first round ran for approximately 10 cycles using 32 V-gene forward primers and 13 J-gene reverse primers. Using fastp at Q25 and MiXCR, TCRdb reprocessed the public reads and kept productive beta chains. Entries are consolidated by CDR3 protein sequence, retaining the most common genes and DNA. Within this sample are fewer than 5,500 distinct CDR3 sequences, with around a third of them counted one time only. The ten largest clones add up to approximately 22% of the sample.

The material sequenced was lung tumor tissue. These receptors were collected from a woman in her 50s with non-small cell lung cancer.

By sample fraction, this clonotype is medium-sized (0.01 to 0.1%). This chain joins TRBV27 and TRBJ1-2; TRBD1 is a possible D gene (6 bases). V was clipped by 2 bases and J by 7 bases, with 14 bases between them. This CDR3 spans 14 amino acids. Looked up from germline, CDR1 is MNHEY and CDR2 is SMNVEV (reference sequence). CDR3 nucleotide sequence: TGTGCCAGCAGTTTACAGGGGAGATGGTCTGGCTACACCTTC. Residues: CASSLQGRWSGYTF.

Within the sample, this clonotype is medium-sized. V and J are TRBV12-3 or TRBV12-4 and TRBJ1-5; tentatively, D is TRBD1 (5 bases). The CDR3 spans 13 residues. V lost 6 bases, J lost 2 bases, and 8 bases lay in between. The CDR3 nucleotides are TGTGCCAGCAGCACGGGGGGCAATCAGCCCCAGCATTTT. Its protein is CASSTGGNQPQHF.

Note on this clonotype: A much larger clone sits a single nucleotide away, making a read error possible. The V and J genes are TRBV7-8 and TRBJ1-1; a possible D gene is TRBD1 (5 bases). Trimming cost V 6 bases and J 11 bases, with 13 bases left between them. This CDR3 has 11 residues. Germline V lookup: CDR1 SGHVS, CDR2 FQNEAQ. The CDR3 here is CASRQHGAAFF. DNA of the CDR3: TGTGCCAGCAGACAACATGGGGCCGCTTTCTTT.

In this sample, this clonotype is medium-sized. The chain uses TRBV5-1 and TRBJ1-1; D uncertain. V was cut by 2 bases and J by 6 bases, with 14 bases left in between. The length of the CDR3 is 14 residues. CDR1 is SGHRS and CDR2 is YFSETQ in the germline V gene. The CDR3 DNA follows: TGCGCCAGCAGCTTATCCGGGGTTAACCCTGAAGCTTTCTTT. It encodes CASSLSGVNPEAFF.

V gene TRBV27 combines with J gene TRBJ2-7; D is ambiguous. Germline V gives CDR1 MNHEY, CDR2 SMNVEV (reference sequence). The V end was cut by 2 bases, the J end by 2 bases, with 13 bases between. The CDR3 spans 15 residues. The CDR3 here is CASSLIAGRPYEQYF. The CDR3 region has the DNA TGTGCCAGCAGTTTAATTGCAGGACGTCCCTACGAGCAGTACTTC.

The rearrangement links TRBV2 to TRBJ1-1; unclear D gene. Trimming took 6 bases from V and 4 from J, leaving 9 bases between them. The CDR3 spans 12 residues. Germline-derived CDR1 and CDR2 are SNHLY and FYNNEI. The CDR3, as DNA: TGTGCCAGCAGGCCCGGGGTCACTGAAGCTTTCTTT. It encodes CASRPGVTEAFF. The full variable domain, in which reference TRBV2 and TRBJ1-1 provide the parts outside the CDR3, is EPEVTQTPSHQVTQMGQEVILRCVPISNHLYFYWYRQILGQKVEFLVSFYNNEISEKSEIFDDQFSVERPDGSNFTLKIRSTKLEDSAMYFCASRPGVTEAFFGQGTRLTVV.

Regarding this clonotype: This clone may be a read error of a much larger clone one base away. In DNA, the CDR3 is TGCAGTGCTAGAGGTCCCTGGACACAGAACACTGAAGCTTTCTTT. Its protein is CSARGPWTQNTEAFF. The V gene is TRBV20-1, the J gene TRBJ1-1, with D maybe TRBD1 (5 bases). The V end lost 1 base, the J end lost 1 base, and 13 bases lay between the germline ends. Looked up from germline, CDR1 is DFQATT and CDR2 is SNEGSKA (reference sequence). The CDR3 loop spans 15 amino acids.

Comments on this clonotype: This may arise from a read error, as a much more abundant clone is one base away. Since the CDR3 does not end with the conserved phenylalanine or tryptophan, this likely comes from a read error. The V gene is TRBV9, the J gene TRBJ2-1; D gene ambiguous. Looked up from germline, CDR1 is SGDLS and CDR2 is YYNGEE. The V gene lost 5 bases and the J gene lost 8 bases, with 14 bases spanning the gap. The CDR3 consists of 13 residues. The CDR3 spells CASSASYWHEQFL. CDR3 in DNA: TGTGCCAGCAGTGCCTCCTACTGGCATGAGCAGTTCTTG.

This clonotype is medium-sized (0.01 to 0.1%). This chain connects TRBV20-1 to TRBJ2-3, with 9 bases aligning to TRBD1. This CDR3 contains 15 residues. Germline CDR1 and CDR2: DFQATT and SNEGSKA (reference sequence). The J segment lost 5 bases and the V segment lost 5 bases, leaving 11 bases of the junction unmatched. CDR3 coding DNA: TGCAGTGCTCCAGCTTCGGACAGGGGAGAAGATACGCAGTATTTT. Its protein product is CSAPASDRGEDTQYF.

Only one count was recorded for this clonotype. One junction end does not reproduce the germline sequence, and a read error may be involved. This chain connects TRBV5-8 to TRBJ2-3; 9 nucleotides match TRBD1. Germline loops: CDR1 SGHTS, CDR2 YDEGEE. This CDR3 region has 14 residues. The CDR3 loop reads CASSLQGQGDEHYF. CDR3 bases: TGTGCCAGCAGCCTGCAGGGACAGGGAGACGAGCATTACTTC.

Judged by abundance, this clonotype is medium-sized. This chain links TRBV6-1 with TRBJ2-7, with TRBD1 as a possible D gene (6 bases). From germline, CDR1 is MNHNS and CDR2 SASEGT. V lost 2 bases and J 0 bases, leaving 14 bases between the germline ends. This CDR3 comprises 16 residues. The CDR3 nucleotides read TGTGCCAGCAGTGAAATCGGGACAACCTACTCCTACGAGCAGTACTTC. Translating gives CASSEIGTTYSYEQYF.

J is TRBJ1-1 and V is TRBV20-1; D possibly corresponds to TRBD1 (5 bases). The germline CDR1 and CDR2 sequences are DFQATT and SNEGSKA (reference sequence). This CDR3 comprises 14 residues. Trimming removed 6 bases at V and 1 base at J, with 15 bases between. The CDR3 region is CSAKMGGKNTEAFF. CDR3 DNA: TGCAGTGCCAAGATGGGGGGGAAGAACACTGAAGCTTTCTTT.